What follows are 26 T cell receptor beta chains derived from one specimen sequenced in a study of cytomegalovirus exposure and HLA in healthy donors. 13 Jbeta primers and 60 Vbeta primers were used for the PCR. Clones were sequenced by immunoSEQ multiplex PCR, and TCRdb holds only the in-frame ones, with some missing. The repertoire holds 200,000 to 250,000 clones, with roughly 80% as singletons. Sequenced sample: PBMCs. The receptors shown here come from a middle-aged man in good health and CMV-seronegative.

The chain is built from TRBV5-6 and TRBJ2-5; 11 bases are shared with TRBD1. The J call may not be correct, given that the DNA end is closer to TRBJ2-7. The CDR3 runs to 15 residues. Germline V gene sequence: CDR1 SGHDT, CDR2 YYEEEE. The CDR3, as DNA: TGTGCCAGCAGCCCGGGGACAGGGGGTTCCTACGAGCAGTACTTC. It translates to CASSPGTGGSYEQYF.

This clone was detected a few times. The rearrangement uses TRBV18 and TRBJ1-5; D is ambiguous. The germline V gene has CDR1 KGHSH and CDR2 LQKENI. The CDR3 is 13 residues long. V was trimmed by 3 bases and J by 5 bases, leaving 8 bases between them. In DNA, the CDR3 is TGTGCCAGCTCACCTAGCAATGATCAGCCCCAGCATTTT. It is translated as CASSPSNDQPQHF.

V and J are TRBV18 and TRBJ1-1; 10 bases fit TRBD1. The CDR3 totals 15 residues. CDR1 is KGHSH and CDR2 is LQKENI in the germline V gene. V trimming: 3 bases; J trimming: 3 bases; junction bases outside the gene matches: 4. CDR3 sequence reads: CASSPGTGDDTEAFF. CDR3 DNA sequence: TGTGCCAGCTCACCGGGGACAGGGGACGACACTGAAGCTTTCTTT.

The chain employs TRBV5-4 and TRBJ2-2, with D unclear. CDR1 is SGHNT and CDR2 is YYREEE in the germline V gene (reference sequence). This CDR3 region has 14 residues. Deletions cut 2 bases from V and 3 bases from J, with 8 bases between. DNA for the CDR3: TGTGCCAGCAGCTTTCCCTCGGACACCGGGGAGCTGTTTTTT. Its translation is CASSFPSDTGELFF.

This chain uses TRBV5-6 with TRBJ1-1, with D perhaps matching TRBD1 (5 bases). The ends were cut back, 0 bases at V and 0 bases at J, with 21 bases in the middle. Germline loops: CDR1 SGHDT, CDR2 YYEEEE. This CDR3 is built from 19 residues. The CDR3 DNA follows: TGTGCCAGCAGCTTGGGGGTGTGGGGGGGGTTAGGCATGAACACTGAAGCTTTCTTT. Amino acids: CASSLGVWGGLGMNTEAFF.

The chain links TRBV7-8 to TRBJ1-4; a possible D gene is TRBD1 (5 bases). CDR1 SGHVS and CDR2 FQNEAQ come from the germline V gene. The CDR3 consists of 17 residues. Trimming took off 0 bases at V and 13 bases at J, with 24 bases between the two ends. CDR3 loop: CASSLANYRSGFEGLFF. The CDR3 region has the DNA TGTGCCAGCAGCTTAGCGAACTATAGGTCAGGGTTTGAAGGACTGTTTTTT.

This chain links TRBV9 with TRBJ2-5, with TRBD2 matching 7 bases. This CDR3 is built from 15 residues. J lost 1 base, V lost 4 bases, and 7 bases had no gene match. Germline values: CDR1 SGDLS, CDR2 YYNGEE. This CDR3 reads CASSPGGQLQETQYF. The CDR3 DNA is TGTGCCAGCAGCCCGGGAGGACAACTCCAAGAGACCCAGTACTTC.

This clone was recorded a few times. This chain connects TRBV6-6 to TRBJ1-2; 9 bases are shared with TRBD1. J gave up 1 base and V 4 bases, and 7 bases lay outside the gene matches. Germline lookup yields CDR1 MNHNY and CDR2 SVGAGI (reference sequence). There are 16 residues in the CDR3. Here the CDR3 reads CASSSRTGGYNYGYTF. DNA for the CDR3: TGTGCCAGCAGTTCCCGAACAGGGGGCTATAACTATGGCTACACCTTC.

The rearrangement links TRBV27 to TRBJ2-7, with TRBD1 identical over 8 bases. Trimming took 6 bases from V and 2 from J; bases not matched to a gene: 9. In germline, CDR1 is MNHEY, CDR2 SMNVEV (reference sequence). This CDR3 is built from 15 residues. The CDR3 DNA follows: TGTGCCAGCAGCCGCGCGCAGGGGGCGGCCTACGAGCAGTACTTC. The encoded protein is CASSRAQGAAYEQYF.

This clone was detected once. The chain recombines TRBV5-1 with TRBJ2-2; 7 nucleotides line up with TRBD1. The CDR3 length is 15 residues. Germline V CDR1 and CDR2: SGHRS, YFSETQ. J was trimmed by 5 bases and V by 4 bases; bases with no gene match: 8. The CDR3 nucleotides read TGCGCCAGCAGCGTTACAGGGGCTGGGACCGGGGAGCTGTTTTTT. This codes for CASSVTGAGTGELFF.

This clone has just one count. The chain couples TRBV6-6 to TRBJ2-1; D not resolved. V shed 4 bases and J shed 8 bases, with 9 bases lying between them. Germline CDR1 and CDR2: MNHNY and SVGAGI (reference sequence). CDR3 length equals 12 residues. CDR3 amino acids: CASSSRVDEQFF. The CDR3 DNA follows: TGTGCCAGCAGTTCCCGGGTAGATGAGCAGTTCTTC.

The rearrangement joins TRBV5-8 to TRBJ2-2; TRBD1 agrees at 8 bases. The CDR3 covers 16 residues. The germline gives CDR1 SGHTS, CDR2 YDEGEE. J lost 5 bases, V lost 4 bases, and 10 bases had no gene match. The CDR3 loop is CASSPRTGSVTGELFF. As DNA, the CDR3 is TGTGCCAGCAGCCCCCGGACAGGGTCCGTAACCGGGGAGCTGTTTTTT.

The genes are TRBV2 and TRBJ2-1, with 9 positions matching TRBD2. The junction had 5 bases not matched to a gene; V was cut back by 7 bases and J by 7 bases. This CDR3 has 13 residues. Per the germline V gene, CDR1 is SNHLY and CDR2 is FYNNEI. The CDR3: CASNLAGMNEQFF. In DNA form, the CDR3 reads TGTGCCAGCAACCTAGCGGGGATGAATGAGCAGTTCTTC.

V and J are TRBV11-2 and TRBJ1-6; 8 bases line up with TRBD1. The CDR3 length is 15 residues. Germline V lookup: CDR1 SGHAT, CDR2 FQNNGV. The trim removed 3 bases at V and 7 bases at J, leaving 5 bases unmatched. CDR3 sequence reads: CASSFGQGGNSPLHF. Here the CDR3 DNA reads TGTGCCAGCAGCTTCGGACAGGGTGGCAATTCACCCCTCCACTTT.

V is TRBV7-2 and J is TRBJ2-1; D is ambiguous. Per the germline V gene, CDR1 is SGHTA and CDR2 is FQGNSA. CDR3 size: 13 residues. V was trimmed by 1 base and J by 7 bases, leaving 8 bases between them. CDR3 nucleotides: TGTGCCAGCAGCTTAGGGAGTCGGAATGAGCAGTTCTTC. Translation: CASSLGSRNEQFF.

The rearrangement uses TRBV15 and TRBJ2-5, with a weak D call TRBD2 (6 bases). Per the germline V gene, CDR1 is LNHNV and CDR2 is YYDKDF (reference sequence). This CDR3 contains 12 residues. Trimming removed 7 bases at V and 5 bases at J, with 11 bases between. CDR3 coding DNA: TGTGCCACCAAGGGAGGCCGGGAGACCCAGTACTTC. Protein sequence: CATKGGRETQYF.

The chain is built from TRBV5-6 and TRBJ2-7; 9 nucleotides agree with TRBD1. The V and J ends lost 0 bases and 1 base, in that order; junction bases with no gene match: 5. CDR3 length: 16 amino acids. CDR1 and CDR2 from the germline V gene are SGHDT and YYEEEE. The CDR3 sequence: CASSLAWDRVSYEQYF. The CDR3 DNA reads TGTGCCAGCAGCTTGGCCTGGGACAGGGTTTCCTACGAGCAGTACTTC.

The chain carries TRBV27 and TRBJ2-5; TRBD2 matches 7 bases. The CDR3 extends over 13 amino acids. Germline-derived CDR1 and CDR2 are MNHEY and SMNVEV (reference sequence). The V segment lost 2 bases and the J segment 7 bases; nucleotides outside the gene matches: 4. The CDR3 sequence is CASSLPSGGTQYF. In DNA, the CDR3 is TGTGCCAGCAGTTTACCTAGCGGTGGGACCCAGTACTTC.

There are a few counts of this clone. The chain joins TRBV9 to TRBJ1-1, with TRBD1 matching 7 bases. The trim removed 3 bases at V and 4 bases at J, leaving 9 bases unmatched. This CDR3 has 15 residues. CDR1 is SGDLS, CDR2 YYNGEE, per germline. The CDR3 loop is CASSATGAATTEAFF. CDR3 DNA: TGTGCCAGCAGCGCTACAGGGGCAGCGACCACTGAAGCTTTCTTT.

This clone was picked up one time. The chain carries TRBV2 and TRBJ2-5; TRBD1 matches 9 bases. The J call may be faulty, since TRBJ2-7 better matches the DNA end. There are 15 residues in the CDR3. Germline loops: CDR1 SNHLY, CDR2 FYNNEI. The DNA for the CDR3 is TGTGCCAGCAGTGCACCGGGACAGGGTGTTCCCGAGCAGTACTTC. It encodes CASSAPGQGVPEQYF.

This chain links TRBV23-1 with TRBJ2-7; D perhaps matches TRBD1 (6 bases). TRBV23-1 is classed as an ORF, of uncertain function. With 3 bases removed from V and 3 bases from J, the gap between germline ends came to 18 bases. The CDR3 is 16 amino acids. In nucleotides, the CDR3 is TGCGCCAGCAGTCACCGAGGACAGAAAAGGGTCTACGAGCAGTACTTC. As protein: CASSHRGQKRVYEQYF.

This chain uses TRBV5-1 with TRBJ1-5, with 9 bases that match TRBD1. The germline gives CDR1 SGHRS, CDR2 YFSETQ. The CDR3 contains 14 residues. The V segment lost 4 bases and the J segment 6 bases; nucleotides outside the gene matches: 5. CDR3 protein: CASSAGTGSQPQHF. CDR3 DNA: TGCGCCAGCAGCGCCGGGACAGGGAGTCAGCCCCAGCATTTT.

CDR3 nucleotides: TGCGCCAGCAGCTTCCGGGACAGGGCATACGAGCAGTACTTC. Translating gives CASSFRDRAYEQYF. The chain combines TRBV5-1 with TRBJ2-7, with 9 nucleotides matching TRBD1. The CDR3 spans 14 residues. Trimming took 2 bases from V and 4 from J; bases not matched to a gene: 4. Germline V lookup: CDR1 SGHRS, CDR2 YFSETQ.

V gene TRBV15 combines with J gene TRBJ1-3, with TRBD1 as a possible D gene (5 bases). The CDR3 runs to 14 residues. The V and J ends lost 0 bases and 4 bases respectively, with 7 bases between them. Germline V gene lookup returns CDR1 LNHNV and CDR2 YYDKDF (reference sequence). The CDR3 loop reads CATSREGAGNTIYF. The DNA of the CDR3 is TGTGCCACCAGCAGAGAAGGGGCGGGAAACACCATATATTTT.

The genes are TRBV5-1 and TRBJ2-7; 9 nucleotides align to TRBD1. In germline, CDR1 is SGHRS, CDR2 YFSETQ. V was clipped by 5 bases and J by 5 bases; unmatched bases: 8. The CDR3 is 14 residues long. For the CDR3, the DNA is TGCGCCAGCAGGCCTCAACAGGGGGCAAACGAGCAGTACTTC. As protein: CASRPQQGANEQYF.

The chain combines TRBV27 with TRBJ2-7; 9 nucleotides match TRBD1. From germline, CDR1 is MNHEY and CDR2 SMNVEV (reference sequence). The ends lost 2 bases at V and 0 bases at J; junction bases unmatched: 2. This CDR3 region has 15 residues. CDR3 amino acids: CASSLGTGSSYEQYF. CDR3 DNA sequence: TGTGCCAGCAGTTTAGGGACAGGGAGCTCCTACGAGCAGTACTTC.